The next 2 T cell receptor beta chains were all read from a single sample in a study of glioma-infiltrating T cells. Using RNA template, CDR3s of TCR alpha and beta were amplified with iRepertoire arm-PCR. MiXCR, applied by TCRdb to the multiplex PCR reads, yields one record per CDR3 protein. The profile shows about 110,000 distinct CDR3 sequences, 25% to 30% of them singletons. Sequencing input: glioma tissue, nonneoplastic brain tissue, or PBMCs (not recorded which). These receptors all stem from a human donor with low-grade glioma or glioblastoma, undergoing nonglioma brain surgery, or in good health (not recorded which).

This clonotype was picked up many times. CDR3 region: CATSSRTSGNSPLHF. CDR3 DNA: TGTGCCACCAGCTCGCGGACCTCAGGGAATTCACCCCTCCACTTT. V is TRBV15 and J is TRBJ1-6; maybe TRBD1 (5 bases). Germline V gene sequence: CDR1 LNHNV, CDR2 YYDKDF (reference sequence). CDR3 length equals 15 residues. The V end lost 5 bases, the J end lost 7 bases, and 15 bases lay between the germline ends.

This clonotype was seen many times. The chain couples TRBV6-1 to TRBJ2-1; D gene uncertain. The CDR3 contains 17 residues. The germline CDR1 and CDR2 sequences are MNHNS and SASEGT. Trimming left V 7 bases short and J 0 bases short, with 19 bases between. This CDR3 is CASIKRGTISSYNEQFF. The CDR3 nucleotides read TGTGCCAGCATCAAACGAGGAACTATAAGCTCCTACAATGAGCAGTTCTTC.